Described below is a single T cell receptor beta chain sequence and its context. Its antigen is not yet known. No base-level quality is on record; no much larger clone is a single base apart. The sample originates from a study of T cell changes during pregnancy in multiple sclerosis (dated by TCRdb to about 2019). Notes on the research overall: The study examined how the T cell repertoire changed over the course of pregnancy in women with multiple sclerosis.

The library was produced with the immunoSEQ multiplex PCR assay. TCRdb obtained this table from immuneACCESS and retained in-frame rearrangements with V and J assigned. These tables miss some clones; where compared with another copy, unresolved V genes account for less than half of the shortfall, and the remainder is unexplained. This sample holds tens of thousands of clones; around 84% were observed only once. The leading ten clones occupy about 0.64% of the sample. Taken from cysteine to phenylalanine, the CDR3 has 15 residues. Only the CDR3 region is kept as DNA, spanning 45 bases read in frame from base 1. CDR1 MGHDK and CDR2 SYGVNS were looked up in the germline V gene. Relative to germline, V is missing 3 bases and J is missing 7 bases, with 10 bases of the junction outside any gene match.

The chain employs TRBV25-1 and TRBJ1-2; 8 middle bases align to TRBD1. This sequence was found in a female donor with multiple sclerosis, enrolled in a pregnancy study. Material: CD4+ T cells from peripheral blood mononuclear cells, obtained before pregnancy. The bases are TGTGCCAGCAGTGATAGGACAGGGATAGGGGGTGGCTACACCTTC. It encodes CASSDRTGIGGGYTF.